The 22 T cell receptor beta chains given below trace back to one sample, sequenced in a study of blood T cell repertoires in COVID-19. TCRdb keeps only in-frame clones here, not all; method: immunoSEQ multiplex PCR. The repertoire holds tens of thousands of clones, with under 85% as singletons. Source material: peripheral blood. The receptors were gathered from a woman aged 80 or over with acute or convalescent COVID-19.

This clone was counted a few times. The chain recombines TRBV28 with TRBJ1-2; no clear D gene. V lost 6 bases and J lost 4, with 6 bases in between. Germline V gives CDR1 MDHEN, CDR2 SYDVKM. The CDR3 has 11 residues. CDR3 sequence: CASRSIYGYTF. The CDR3 nucleotides read TGTGCCAGCAGGTCCATCTATGGCTACACCTTC.

This clone was picked up a small number of times. The gene calls are TRBV5-1 and TRBJ1-1; maybe TRBD1 (5 bases). Germline V gives CDR1 SGHRS, CDR2 YFSETQ. The CDR3 consists of 13 residues. V was pared by 0 bases and J by 4 bases, with 7 bases between. The CDR3 DNA is TGCGCCAGCAGCTTGGAACAGGTCACTGAAGCTTTCTTT. It yields the protein CASSLEQVTEAFF.

This clone was observed once. The gene calls are TRBV7-2 and TRBJ2-1, with D perhaps TRBD2 (6 bases). V lost 2 bases and J lost 1, with 9 bases in between. Germline V CDR1 and CDR2: SGHTA, FQGNSA. The CDR3 has 15 residues. The CDR3 DNA sequence: TGTGCCAGCAGCTTAATGGCGGGATCCTACAATGAGCAGTTCTTC. Residues: CASSLMAGSYNEQFF.

This chain connects TRBV11-1 to TRBJ2-7; D is ambiguous. Between the trimmed V and J ends, which lost 1 base and 3 bases, there was a span of 16 bases. CDR3 length: 16 amino acids. Germline loops: CDR1 SGHAT, CDR2 FQDESV (reference sequence). The CDR3, as DNA: TGTGCCAGCAGCTTAGGCCCGACCCCAGGTGTCTACGAGCAGTACTTC. It yields the protein CASSLGPTPGVYEQYF. The entire variable domain, with the rest obtained from reference TRBV11-1 and TRBJ2-7, is as follows: EAEVAQSPRYKITEKSQAVAFWCDPISGHATLYWYRQILGQGPELLVQFQDESVVDDSQLPKDRFSAERLKGVDSTLKIQPAELGDSAMYLCASSLGPTPGVYEQYFGPGTRLTVT.

This chain links TRBV14 with TRBJ2-2; tentatively, D is TRBD1 (5 bases). From germline, CDR1 is SGHDN and CDR2 FVKESK. V lost 1 base, J lost 8 bases, and 8 bases lay in between. CDR3 length: 13 amino acids. The CDR3 protein is CASSQAGFGELFF. The CDR3 DNA is TGTGCCAGCAGCCAAGCAGGGTTTGGGGAGCTGTTTTTT.

The chain links TRBV6-5 to TRBJ2-1; 7 bases are shared with TRBD1. CDR1 and CDR2 from the germline V gene are MNHEY and SVGAGI. With 2 bases clipped from V and 5 bases from J, the junction kept 6 bases outside the gene matches. This CDR3 is built from 15 residues. CDR3 loop: CASSYRQGKNNEQFF. In DNA form, the CDR3 reads TGTGCCAGCAGTTACAGACAGGGTAAGAACAATGAGCAGTTCTTC.

There are a few counts of this clone. V gene TRBV21-1 combines with J gene TRBJ2-1; TRBD1 was called by the table and not checked on the DNA. TRBV21-1 is labeled a pseudogene. The CDR3 is 18 residues long. The CDR3 loop reads CASSKNLKGTVGGNEQFF. DNA for the CDR3: TGTGCCAGCAGCAAGAACTTAAAGGGGACAGTTGGGGGCAATGAGCAGTTCTTC.

This clone appeared a single time. The chain joins TRBV7-6 to TRBJ2-4; D is possibly TRBD2 (6 bases). The germline V and J ends were trimmed by 4 bases and 0 bases, with 16 bases remaining between them. Germline V lookup: CDR1 SGHVS, CDR2 FNYEAQ. The CDR3 has 17 amino acids. The CDR3 region has the DNA TGTGCCAGCAGCTCTACCCCCGGGGGTCTAGCCAAAAACATTCAGTACTTC. Translated, it gives CASSSTPGGLAKNIQYF. The full variable domain, with the rest looked up from reference TRBV7-6 and TRBJ2-4, is GAGVSQSPRYKVTKRGQDVALRCDPISGHVSLYWYRQALGQGPEFLTYFNYEAQQDKSGLPNDRFSAERPEGSISTLTIQRTEQRDSAMYRCASSSTPGGLAKNIQYFGAGTRLSVL.

The chain links TRBV4-3 to TRBJ1-2; no clear D gene. Germline loops: CDR1 LGHNA, CDR2 YSLEER. Trimming left V 0 bases short and J 5 bases short, with 7 bases between. The CDR3 covers 13 residues. CDR3 sequence (DNA): TGCGCCAGCAGCCAAGATCAGTGGTATGGCTACACCTTC. The encoded protein is CASSQDQWYGYTF.

The chain recombines TRBV27 with TRBJ2-7, with D uncertain. Germline lookup yields CDR1 MNHEY and CDR2 SMNVEV (reference sequence). CDR3 length: 13 residues. V was pared by 2 bases and J by 2 bases, with 7 bases between. The CDR3 nucleotides read TGTGCCAGCAGTTTACGAGGCACCTACGAGCAGTACTTC. As protein: CASSLRGTYEQYF.

J is TRBJ2-1 and V is TRBV7-8, with TRBD2 identical over 8 bases. Germline assignment: CDR1 SGHVS and CDR2 FQNEAQ. J gave up 9 bases and V 5 bases, and 12 bases lay outside the gene matches. This CDR3 region has 15 residues. The CDR3 region is CASSKKARGEGEQFF. The DNA for the CDR3 is TGTGCCAGCAGCAAAAAGGCGCGGGGGGAAGGTGAGCAGTTCTTC.

The V call is TRBV19, the J call TRBJ2-1; TRBD1 matches 7 bases. This CDR3 region has 15 residues. J was trimmed by 6 bases and V by 3 bases; bases with no gene match: 8. The germline gives CDR1 LNHDA, CDR2 SQIVND (reference sequence). DNA of the CDR3: TGTGCCAGTAGTATCCCCCGACAGGGCGGCAATGAGCAGTTCTTC. The encoded protein is CASSIPRQGGNEQFF. Full variable domain (rest looked up from reference TRBV19 and TRBJ2-1): DGGITQSPKYLFRKEGQNVTLSCEQNLNHDAMYWYRQDPGQGLRLIYYSQIVNDFQKGDIAEGYSVSREKKESFPLTVTSAQKNPTAFYLCASSIPRQGGNEQFFGPGTRLTVL.

This chain uses TRBV27 with TRBJ2-1, with 15 bases aligning to TRBD2. Per the germline V gene, CDR1 is MNHEY and CDR2 is SMNVEV (reference sequence). V shed 3 bases, J shed 1 base, and the junction held 13 bases outside the gene matches. CDR3 length: 21 amino acids. The CDR3 DNA reads as TGTGCCAGCAGTTTCGGTCGGACTAGCGGGAGGGCCCGTAGTTCCTACAATGAGCAGTTCTTC. Amino acid sequence: CASSFGRTSGRARSSYNEQFF.

The chain uses TRBV19 and TRBJ1-1; D possibly corresponds to TRBD1 (6 bases). With 4 bases removed from V and 0 bases from J, the gap between germline ends came to 9 bases. CDR1 and CDR2 (germline): LNHDA, SQIVND (reference sequence). The length of the CDR3 is 14 residues. CDR3 sequence: CASSTQGMNTEAFF. The CDR3 region has the DNA TGTGCCAGTAGTACCCAGGGGATGAACACTGAAGCTTTCTTT.

The chain couples TRBV11-3 to TRBJ2-7, with 7 bases lining up with TRBD1. This CDR3 has 16 residues. Germline V lookup: CDR1 SGHNT, CDR2 YENEEA. V gave up 0 bases and J gave up 3 bases; unmatched junction bases: 8. CDR3 in amino acids: CASSLDPQGVYYEQYF. The CDR3 DNA is TGTGCCAGCAGCTTAGATCCCCAGGGGGTGTACTACGAGCAGTACTTC.

The gene calls are TRBV6-1 and TRBJ2-1, with 8 bases aligning to TRBD2. The CDR3 runs 15 residues. J lost 7 bases, V lost 1 base, and 6 bases had no gene match. The V gene's germline CDR1 is MNHNS and CDR2 SASEGT. CDR3 in amino acids: CASSEGGLVSNEQFF. CDR3 DNA sequence: TGTGCCAGCAGTGAAGGGGGACTAGTTTCTAATGAGCAGTTCTTC.

This chain links TRBV27 with TRBJ1-2; D gene ambiguous. The V gene lost 6 bases and the J gene lost 3 bases, with 11 bases spanning the gap. The CDR3 has 13 amino acids. Germline assignment: CDR1 MNHEY and CDR2 SMNVEV (reference sequence). The CDR3 region is CASRGLTYYGYTF. CDR3 nucleotides: TGTGCCAGCAGAGGACTCACATACTATGGCTACACCTTC.

The chain has TRBV6-6 and TRBJ1-5; tentatively, D is TRBD1 (6 bases). Germline V gives CDR1 MNHNY, CDR2 SVGAGI (reference sequence). V lost 2 bases and J lost 7, with 9 bases in between. This CDR3 comprises 13 residues. The CDR3 DNA sequence: TGTGCCAGCAGTTACCCAGGGGACCAGCCCCAGCATTTT. It specifies CASSYPGDQPQHF.

The chain employs TRBV4-3 and TRBJ1-2, with 12 bases fitting TRBD1. V was pared by 4 bases and J by 4 bases, with 10 bases of the junction left unmatched. The germline CDR1 and CDR2 sequences are LGHNA and YSLEER. The CDR3 is made up of 17 amino acids. CDR3 residues: CASSPTGTGGAGYGYTF. The CDR3 DNA reads TGCGCCAGCAGCCCAACCGGGACAGGGGGCGCGGGCTATGGCTACACCTTC.

The chain joins TRBV30 to TRBJ2-5; 7 bases match TRBD2. Germline V gives CDR1 GTSNPN, CDR2 SVGIG (reference sequence). The CDR3 runs 14 residues. V dropped 4 bases and J dropped 5; count of bases not matched to a gene: 10. The CDR3 reads CAWTSGISGETQYF. CDR3 nucleotides: TGTGCCTGGACTAGCGGTATCTCCGGGGAGACCCAGTACTTC. The variable domain in full, with the rest retrieved from reference TRBV30 and TRBJ2-5, is SQTIHQWPATLVQPVGSPLSLECTVEGTSNPNLYWYRQAAGRGLQLLFYSVGIGQISSEVPQNLSASRPQDRQFILSSKKLLLSDSGFYLCAWTSGISGETQYFGPGTRLLVL.

The V call is TRBV5-6, the J call TRBJ2-5; 11 bases line up with TRBD1. Trimming took 4 bases from V and 4 from J; bases not matched to a gene: 6. There are 15 residues in the CDR3. CDR1 SGHDT and CDR2 YYEEEE come from the germline V gene. The CDR3 DNA is TGTGCCAGCAGCCACACCGGGACAGGGGGAGAGACCCAGTACTTC. Translating it yields CASSHTGTGGETQYF.

In DNA form, the CDR3 reads TGTGCCAGCAGCTTACTCCGAACAGGGAACACTGAAGCTTTCTTT. Its protein product is CASSLLRTGNTEAFF. V is TRBV7-9 and J is TRBJ1-1, with D possibly being TRBD1 (5 bases). Germline V gene data show CDR1 as SEHNR and CDR2 as FQNEAQ (reference sequence). The germline V and J ends were trimmed by 2 bases and 1 base, with 11 bases remaining between them. The CDR3 extends over 15 amino acids.